These 28 T cell receptor beta chains originate from one sample sequenced in a study of technical replicates of blood from several donors. Here immunoSEQ multiplex PCR was the method, and the copy in TCRdb shows in-frame clones only, minus some. The repertoire holds 75,000 to 95,000 clones, about 95% seen once, with around 0.26% in the top ten. The sequenced sample was T cells isolated from PBMCs. The receptors come from a human donor in good health.

The chain couples TRBV4-2 to TRBJ2-5; TRBD2 agrees at 11 bases. Germline V gives CDR1 LGHNA, CDR2 YNFKEQ. The CDR3 sequence is 16 residues long. Trimming took 2 bases from V and 2 from J; bases not matched to a gene: 4. In DNA form, the CDR3 reads TGTGCCAGCAGCCAACTAGCGGGGGGCCGGCAAGAGACCCAGTACTTC. Its protein is CASSQLAGGRQETQYF.

The chain uses TRBV29-1 and TRBJ2-1; 15 bases match TRBD2. V was clipped by 7 bases and J by 3 bases; unmatched bases: 10. The CDR3 consists of 17 residues. Germline V gene data show CDR1 as SQVTM and CDR2 as ANQGSEA. Written as DNA, the CDR3 is TGCAGCGGGTACGGACTAGCGGGAGGGCCGGTCTACAATGAGCAGTTCTTC. It yields the protein CSGYGLAGGPVYNEQFF.

This chain's CDR3 is CASSLSKRVPQHF. CDR3 bases: TGTGCCAGCAGTTTATCGAAGAGGGTGCCCCAGCATTTT. V and J are TRBV27 and TRBJ1-5, with no clear D. The CDR3 has 13 residues. CDR1 is MNHEY, CDR2 SMNVEV, per germline (reference sequence). V was pared by 0 bases and J by 9 bases, with 9 bases between.

This chain uses TRBV7-4 with TRBJ1-5; D unclear. The V gene lost 4 bases and the J gene lost 1 base, with 20 bases spanning the gap. Germline values: CDR1 SGHVT, CDR2 SQSDAQ. The CDR3 runs 18 residues. The CDR3 nucleotides are TGTGCCAGCAGCTCGAGACAACACAAGAGGGTAAGCAATCAGCCCCAGCATTTT. As protein: CASSSRQHKRVSNQPQHF.

The chain links TRBV27 to TRBJ2-3; no definite D call. The CDR3 loop spans 13 amino acids. Germline loops: CDR1 MNHEY, CDR2 SMNVEV (reference sequence). Deletions cut 6 bases from V and 5 bases from J, with 12 bases between. The CDR3 protein is CASSLRLIDTQYF. CDR3 nucleotides: TGTGCCAGCAGCCTCCGACTGATAGATACGCAGTATTTT.

The chain links TRBV7-6 to TRBJ2-1; D ambiguous. From germline, CDR1 is SGHVS and CDR2 FNYEAQ. V lost 1 base and J 6 bases, leaving 4 bases between the germline ends. The length of the CDR3 is 12 residues. CDR3 in amino acids: CASSLGSNEQFF. For the CDR3, the DNA is TGTGCCAGCAGCTTAGGTAGCAATGAGCAGTTCTTC.

V is TRBV5-1 and J is TRBJ2-6, with D perhaps TRBD1 (5 bases). In germline, CDR1 is SGHRS, CDR2 YFSETQ. V was pared by 0 bases and J by 0 bases, with 10 bases between. CDR3 length: 17 residues. CDR3 DNA: TGCGCCAGCAGCTTGGGGGTTCAGGGCTCTGGGGCCAACGTCCTGACTTTC. Protein sequence: CASSLGVQGSGANVLTF.

This chain uses TRBV30 with TRBJ2-1; perhaps TRBD2 as D (6 bases). Deletions cut 5 bases from V and 4 bases from J, with 21 bases between. CDR1 is GTSNPN, CDR2 SVGIG, per germline (reference sequence). The CDR3 covers 16 residues. The CDR3, as DNA: TGTGCCTGGTCGGGAGAGGTCATCGGGCCATACAATGAGCAGTTCTTC. This codes for CAWSGEVIGPYNEQFF.

The rearrangement joins TRBV5-1 to TRBJ2-7; D gene uncertain. V was trimmed by 3 bases and J by 4 bases, leaving 5 bases between them. The CDR3 loop spans 11 amino acids. From germline, CDR1 is SGHRS and CDR2 YFSETQ. The CDR3 loop reads CASSSMYEQYF. The CDR3 DNA reads as TGCGCCAGCAGCTCCATGTACGAGCAGTACTTC.

This clone has a handful of counts. The chain joins TRBV19 to TRBJ2-1; 8 bases align to TRBD2. This CDR3 spans 17 amino acids. The V and J ends lost 5 bases and 4 bases, in that order; junction bases with no gene match: 13. Germline loops: CDR1 LNHDA, CDR2 SQIVND (reference sequence). The CDR3 bases are TGTGCCAGTAGTCCAAGGACTAGCTCGTCAGGATACAATGAGCAGTTCTTC. This sequence encodes CASSPRTSSSGYNEQFF.

This clone was observed a handful of times. This chain connects TRBV4-1 to TRBJ2-1, with a tentative D call TRBD2 (5 bases). The germline V gene encodes CDR1 MGHRA and CDR2 YSYEKL. This CDR3 is built from 17 residues. V lost 1 base and J lost 4, with 17 bases in between. CDR3: CASSQGASSSRYNEQFF. As DNA, the CDR3 is TGCGCCAGCAGCCAAGGCGCTAGCTCGAGTCGGTACAATGAGCAGTTCTTC.

The genes are TRBV10-1 and TRBJ2-2; 10 positions agree with TRBD2. The CDR3 runs to 20 residues. V lost 0 bases and J lost 0; bases outside the gene matches: 10. CDR1 and CDR2 (germline): WNHNN, SYGVQD (reference sequence). The CDR3 DNA reads TGCGCCAGCAGTGAGTCTTGGGGAGCTAGCGGGGGACCGAACACCGGGGAGCTGTTTTTT. This encodes CASSESWGASGGPNTGELFF.

The chain carries TRBV7-6 and TRBJ1-3, with TRBD1 as a possible D gene (6 bases). The germline gives CDR1 SGHVS, CDR2 FNYEAQ. This CDR3 has 13 residues. V was shortened by 5 bases and J by 1 base, with 6 bases between the two germline ends. CDR3 residues: CASSTGSGNTIYF. In DNA, the CDR3 is TGTGCCAGCAGCACAGGGTCTGGAAACACCATATATTTT.

This sequence joins TRBV7-9 and TRBJ1-2; D is unclear. The CDR3 extends over 13 amino acids. In germline, CDR1 is SEHNR, CDR2 FQNEAQ (reference sequence). Trimming stripped 1 base from V and 4 bases from J, with 7 bases between. CDR3 in DNA: TGTGCCAGCAGCTTAGACAGCACCTATGGCTACACCTTC. Translation: CASSLDSTYGYTF.

V gene TRBV25-1 combines with J gene TRBJ2-5, with 9 bases aligning to TRBD1. V trimming: 4 bases; J trimming: 2 bases; junction bases outside the gene matches: 8. The CDR3 totals 16 residues. CDR1 and CDR2 from the germline V gene are MGHDK and SYGVNS. Here the CDR3 DNA reads TGTGCCAGCAGTGCGGGGACAGGGTTAGTACAAGAGACCCAGTACTTC. It encodes CASSAGTGLVQETQYF.

The count of this clone is one. The chain combines TRBV2 with TRBJ2-7; maybe TRBD2 (7 bases). Trimming removed 7 bases from V and 5 bases from J, with 24 bases in between. From germline, CDR1 is SNHLY and CDR2 FYNNEI. This CDR3 is built from 16 residues. The CDR3 region has the DNA TGTGCCAGCAAGAGGGGGTCAGTATACGGGGGGAACGAGCAGTACTTC. Translated: CASKRGSVYGGNEQYF.

The V call is TRBV29-1, the J call TRBJ1-3; no clear D. CDR3 length equals 12 residues. The germline V and J ends were trimmed by 5 bases and 2 bases, with 7 bases remaining between them. The V gene's germline CDR1 is SQVTM and CDR2 ANQGSEA. In DNA, the CDR3 is TGCAGCGTTATTATCCCTGGAAACACCATATATTTT. It codes for CSVIIPGNTIYF.

The chain couples TRBV18 to TRBJ1-1, with D perhaps matching TRBD1 (5 bases). Germline V lookup: CDR1 KGHSH, CDR2 LQKENI. The CDR3 has 13 amino acids. Trimming left V 0 bases short and J 7 bases short, with 9 bases between. CDR3 DNA: TGTGCCAGCTCACCACCGGGGGGGTTTGAAGCTTTCTTT. This gives the protein CASSPPGGFEAFF.

The chain couples TRBV10-2 to TRBJ1-2; 9 bases match TRBD1. The germline CDR1 and CDR2 sequences are WSHSY and SAAADI. After removal of 0 bases from V and 5 bases from J, the junction contained 7 bases not matched to a gene. This CDR3 region has 16 residues. In DNA form, the CDR3 reads TGCGCCAGCAGTGAGTCAGGGACAGGGACTGCGTATGGCTACACCTTC. It is translated as CASSESGTGTAYGYTF.

V is TRBV6-1 and J is TRBJ2-3; a weak D match, TRBD1 (6 bases). Trimming cost V 7 bases and J 5 bases, with 10 bases left between them. CDR3 length equals 12 residues. Germline CDR1 is MNHNS and CDR2 is SASEGT. The chain's CDR3 is CASTTGQDTQYF. CDR3 DNA sequence: TGTGCCAGCACCACGGGACAAGATACGCAGTATTTT.

J is TRBJ1-1 and V is TRBV7-9; tentatively, D is TRBD1 (5 bases). Germline-derived CDR1 and CDR2 are SEHNR and FQNEAQ (reference sequence). The CDR3 runs 18 residues. The germline V and J ends were trimmed by 8 bases and 0 bases, with 25 bases remaining between them. Written as DNA, the CDR3 is TGTGCCAGCCGGCCTTGGAGGGGCGCGGGGAAGGTGAACACTGAAGCTTTCTTT. Translating gives CASRPWRGAGKVNTEAFF.

The V call is TRBV4-2, the J call TRBJ1-1, with 8 bases lining up with TRBD1. J gave up 2 bases and V 2 bases, and 7 bases lay outside the gene matches. The CDR3 has 16 residues. CDR1 is LGHNA and CDR2 is YNFKEQ in the germline V gene. CDR3 in amino acids: CASSQLDQGANTEAFF. CDR3 coding DNA: TGTGCCAGCAGCCAACTCGATCAGGGGGCAAACACTGAAGCTTTCTTT.

In DNA, the CDR3 is TGTGCCAGCAGTGTGGGAGATAGCTCCTACAATGAGCAGTTCTTC. This translates into CASSVGDSSYNEQFF. The chain couples TRBV6-4 to TRBJ2-1, with TRBD2 as a possible D gene (5 bases). The V end lost 4 bases, the J end lost 0 bases, and 10 bases lay between the germline ends. Germline loops: CDR1 MRHNA, CDR2 SNTAGT. The CDR3 consists of 15 residues.

The V gene is TRBV29-1, the J gene TRBJ2-3, with TRBD1 as a possible D gene (5 bases). This CDR3 is 15 amino acids long. V was shortened by 3 bases and J by 4 bases, with 17 bases between the two germline ends. Germline CDR1 SQVTM, CDR2 ANQGSEA. Written as DNA, the CDR3 is TGCAGCGTTGAGGGGCGAGCGACAGCCTCAGATACGCAGTATTTT. Translated: CSVEGRATASDTQYF.

The chain is built from TRBV15 and TRBJ1-5; 7 positions agree with TRBD1. CDR3 length: 15 residues. Trimming removed 8 bases from V and 0 bases from J; junction bases left unmatched: 7. CDR1 LNHNV and CDR2 YYDKDF come from the germline V gene (reference sequence). CDR3 residues: CATVPGQNSNQPQHF. In DNA, the CDR3 is TGTGCCACCGTCCCGGGACAGAATAGCAATCAGCCCCAGCATTTT.

This rearrangement joins TRBV19 to TRBJ1-4, with TRBD1 identical over 9 bases. Germline CDR1 is LNHDA and CDR2 is SQIVND (reference sequence). This CDR3 is 15 amino acids long. Trimming took 6 bases from V and 2 from J; bases not matched to a gene: 4. The CDR3 DNA sequence: TGTGCCAGTAGATCCGGACAGGGGACTAATGAAAAACTGTTTTTT. Encoded protein: CASRSGQGTNEKLFF.

The rearrangement uses TRBV5-6 and TRBJ1-4; 8 nucleotides line up with TRBD1. Germline V gene sequence: CDR1 SGHDT, CDR2 YYEEEE. V dropped 1 base and J dropped 8; count of bases not matched to a gene: 4. This CDR3 is built from 14 residues. This CDR3 reads CASSLQGAGEKLFF. The CDR3 coding sequence is TGTGCCAGCAGCTTGCAGGGGGCAGGGGAAAAACTGTTTTTT.

As regards this clone: The junction does not match germline at one end; this may be a read error. The chain is built from TRBV19 and TRBJ2-2; 8 nucleotides align to TRBD2. The CDR3 spans 15 residues. Looked up from germline, CDR1 is LNHDA and CDR2 is SQIVND (reference sequence). The CDR3 protein is CASRIGGTSTGELFF. As DNA, the CDR3 is TGTGCCAGTCGTATAGGCGGGACTAGCACCGGGGAGCTGTTTTTT.